This T cell receptor beta chain stems from a study of cytomegalovirus exposure and HLA in healthy donors. PCR amplification relied on 60 Vbeta primers (plus 13 Jbeta primers). TCRdb keeps only in-frame clones here, not all; method: immunoSEQ multiplex PCR. The sample carries under 300,000 clones, just under 85% recorded once. The germline gives CDR1 LNHNV, CDR2 YYDKDF (reference sequence). The ends were cut back, 5 bases at V and 4 bases at J, with 13 bases in the middle. This CDR3 is 14 amino acids long. Healthy individuals who donated bone marrow served as the donors. Notes on this clone: As yet, its antigen is unknown.

Study-wide findings and caveats: As a later analysis showed, a missense DCLRE1C variant was linked to trimming of TCR beta V- and J-genes.

The sequence was collected from a woman aged 40 to 50 in good health and CMV-seropositive. V gene TRBV15 combines with J gene TRBJ2-3; possible D gene TRBD2, 7 bases. Sequenced input: PBMCs. CDR3 sequence reads: CATSLRGGADTQYF. DNA for the CDR3: TGTGCCACCAGCCTTAGGGGGGGGGCAGATACGCAGTATTTT.